This T cell receptor (beta chain) came from a study of T cells after yellow fever vaccination. Production of TCR cDNA was by 5'RACE template switching, which also added a universal primer site and UMIs. One entry per CDR3 protein results from TCRdb running MiXCR on the 5' RACE reads. This sample has under 400,000 distinct CDR3 sequences, with approximately 12% found just once. Trimming stripped 2 bases from V and 1 base from J, with 11 bases between. Per the germline V gene, CDR1 is ENHRY and CDR2 is SYGVKD. The CDR3 length is 15 residues. The chain carries TRBV10-3 and TRBJ2-5; D not certain. This receptor was obtained from a man in his late teens or twenties who received the YFV17D yellow fever vaccine. The sequencing here drew on CD4+ T cells sorted from PBMCs, taken 15 days after the yellow fever booster vaccination. The CDR3 nucleotides are TGTGCCATCAGTGAGCCCCAGGCAGGCCAAGAGACCCAGTACTTC. This sequence encodes CAISEPQAGQETQYF.